The T cell receptor beta chain under discussion was sequenced for a study of blood T cell repertoires in COVID-19. Study-level information: Acute-phase and convalescent COVID-19 samples originated in the United States, Italy and Spain. T cells, B-cell-depleted T cells, or PBMCs supplied cDNA or gDNA.

In the study's own analysis: Amplification with reference gene primers provided the estimates of nucleated cell counts. Assay: immunoSEQ multiplex PCR; the TCRdb copy retains only in-frame clones and omits some. V and J calls plus clone size are reproduced from that table; the DNA served to infer D and trimming. The table has fewer than 75,000 clones, about 90% seen once. Deletions cut 5 bases from V and 7 bases from J, with 14 bases between. Germline lookup yields CDR1 SGHVS and CDR2 FNYEAQ. The CDR3 sequence is 13 residues long. The source of this sequence is a man aged 60 to 69 with acute or convalescent COVID-19. The gene calls are TRBV7-6 and TRBJ1-2; D possibly corresponds to TRBD1 (5 bases). The specimen sequenced was peripheral blood. As DNA, the CDR3 is TGTGCCAGCAGCGCTAACTTAGACAGTGGCTACACCTTC. This codes for CASSANLDSGYTF.